The text below deals with one TCR beta chain. The antigen is undetermined. The data originate from a study of memory CD4+ T cells and cytomegalovirus serostatus. Overall study context: This sample comes from healthy Belgian adults, eight or nine CMV seropositive, around 26 seronegative.

The length of the CDR3 is 18 residues. Trimming removed 0 bases from V and 5 bases from J; junction bases left unmatched: 13. Germline CDR1 is MGHRA and CDR2 is YSYEKL. Single viable CD3+CD4+CD8-CD45RO+ cells were sorted as the memory CD4+ T cells. Using immunoSEQ multiplex PCR, the repertoire was profiled, and TCRdb retains in-frame clones only, with some absent. The sample holds approximately 47,000 clones, around 80% seen once. Study-level results: The CMV-associated TCR signature appears largely within the CD4+ memory repertoire.

Sequencing was carried out using memory CD4+ T cells from blood. The TCR sequence derives from an adult in good health and CMV-seronegative. The rearrangement uses TRBV4-1 and TRBJ2-7; 10 nucleotides line up with TRBD2. The CDR3 loop reads CASSQDGSASGRVNEQYF. CDR3 bases: TGCGCCAGCAGCCAAGATGGGTCGGCTAGCGGGAGAGTCAACGAGCAGTACTTC.